This TCR beta chain was obtained from a study of blood T cell repertoires in COVID-19 (dated by TCRdb to 2020 to 2022). Turning to the overall study: The collaborator samples originated in the United States, Italy and Spain and spanned the acute and convalescent phases of COVID-19. The material from the prospective study consisted of cDNA or gDNA derived from T cells, B-cell-depleted T cells, or PBMCs. Deeply sampled blood TCRbeta repertoires from subjects exposed to, actively infected with, or recovered from COVID-19 were included in the dataset. The repertoires were made available in a free public database intended to serve as a resource for research on the immune response to SARS-CoV-2. The samples were drawn from the first 160 participants of the ongoing ImmuneRACE study and from 1,200 or so subjects provided by 6 global collaborators. A de-identified subject ID, COVID-19 status, age in years and sex were almost always included in the sample metadata. Where available, HLA class I and class II types were obtained from metadata supplied by the sample provider rather than from assay-based typing. Overall study results and their limits: Clinical and demographic metadata were provided uncurated, with the amount varying by source and participant.

V was cut back by 4 bases and J by 5 bases, leaving a gap of 12 bases between them. In the germline V gene, CDR1 corresponds to SGHRS and CDR2 to YFSETQ. The cysteine opens and the phenylalanine closes a CDR3 of 13 amino acids. Only CDR3 DNA remains: 39 bases, in frame from the first base. TCRbeta CDR3 regions were amplified from genomic DNA by means of the immunoSEQ Assay, a bias-controlled multiplex PCR. Processing in the source paper ran as follows. The number of nucleated cells in each sample was estimated by amplification of reference gene primers within the assay. Sequence reads were collapsed and filtered to measure the absolute abundance of every unique TCRbeta CDR3 rearrangement. For each sample, productive Simpson clonality was calculated as the square root of Simpson's diversity index over productive rearrangements. TCRdb re-hosts the immuneACCESS table, in-frame sequences only. Its copies lack some clones; in the studies checked, an unresolved V gene accounts for under half of them, and the cause for the rest is not known. V and J calls and clone size are copied from that table; D and trimming were computed from the DNA. Recorded for this sample are about 100,000 clones; 85% to 90% of them occurred a single time. Around 5% of the sample is in the top ten clones.

Concerning this clone itself: There is no known antigen for this receptor. The record has no base qualities; no much larger clone is one base away.

The collaborating institutions used their own protocols to collect whole blood in K2EDTA tubes. Collaborator samples were shipped for TCRbeta analysis as frozen whole blood, isolated PBMCs, or DNA extracted from either sample type. The TCR sequence derives from a human donor in a cohort sampled during active COVID-19. The V and J genes are TRBV5-1 and TRBJ2-5; TRBD1 is possibly the D segment (5 matching bases). Specimen: peripheral blood. The nucleotide sequence reads TGCGCCAGCAGCGTGGCAGGGATTGAGACCCAGTACTTC. Its protein product is CASSVAGIETQYF.